These 15 T cell receptor beta chains came from one sample sequenced in a study of shared clonotypes between healthy human individuals. Profiling relied on immunoSEQ multiplex PCR, and the TCRdb table lists in-frame clones only, not all of them. Of more than 2 million clones detected, around 95% appear once; the ten largest clones hold around 0.13%. What was sequenced was naive CD4+ T cells sorted from blood. Indicated subset: CD45RA+ positively selected. These receptors were taken from a man between 18 and 35 years old in good health.

The chain links TRBV19 to TRBJ2-7; a possible D gene is TRBD2 (5 bases). The V and J ends lost 5 bases and 2 bases respectively, with 7 bases between them. Germline loops: CDR1 LNHDA, CDR2 SQIVND (reference sequence). The CDR3 is 12 residues long. CDR3 amino acids: CASSEGPYEQYF. The CDR3 DNA reads TGTGCCAGTAGTGAGGGCCCCTACGAGCAGTACTTC.

The J gene is TRBJ2-3, the V gene TRBV5-6; D gene ambiguous. The CDR3 length is 15 residues. The germline gives CDR1 SGHDT, CDR2 YYEEEE. With 0 bases removed from V and 6 bases from J, the gap between germline ends came to 14 bases. The CDR3 DNA reads TGTGCCAGCAGCTTGGGGGTCAATCAGTTGGATACGCAGTATTTT. Amino acids: CASSLGVNQLDTQYF.

This clone was counted only a few times. The chain employs TRBV18 and TRBJ1-6; TRBD1 agrees at 8 bases. The trim removed 4 bases at V and 16 bases at J, leaving 3 bases unmatched. CDR1 KGHSH and CDR2 LQKENI come from the germline V gene. The CDR3 consists of 11 residues. The CDR3 protein is CASSRGQGLHF. CDR3 nucleotide sequence: TGTGCCAGCTCACGAGGACAGGGACTCCACTTT. Together with reference TRBV18 and TRBJ1-6, the CDR3 gives the full variable domain: NAGVMQNPRHLVRRRGQEARLRCSPMKGHSHVYWYRQLPEEGLKFMVYLQKENIIDESGMPKERFSAEFPKEGPSILRIQQVVRGDSAAYFCASSRGQGLHFGNGTRLTVT.

The chain carries TRBV14 and TRBJ1-2; D remains unclear. V lost 2 bases, J lost 6 bases, and 13 bases lay in between. CDR1 and CDR2 (germline): SGHDN, FVKESK. The CDR3 length is 14 residues. The DNA for the CDR3 is TGTGCCAGCAGCCAATATATCGGGGAAGATGGCTACACCTTC. Amino acids: CASSQYIGEDGYTF. Using reference TRBV14 and TRBJ1-2 for the parts outside the CDR3, the full variable domain is EAGVTQFPSHSVIEKGQTVTLRCDPISGHDNLYWYRRVMGKEIKFLLHFVKESKQDESGMPNNRFLAERTGGTYSTLKVQPAELEDSGVYFCASSQYIGEDGYTFGSGTRLTVV.

The V call is TRBV9, the J call TRBJ2-7; D perhaps matches TRBD2 (6 bases). Germline V gene data show CDR1 as SGDLS and CDR2 as YYNGEE. Between the trimmed V and J ends, which lost 0 bases and 5 bases, there was a span of 12 bases. The CDR3 has 14 residues. The CDR3 coding sequence is TGTGCCAGCAGCGTAGCGGCCGGGGGTCACGAGCAGTACTTC. Protein sequence: CASSVAAGGHEQYF. Filled out from reference TRBV9 and TRBJ2-7, the complete variable domain reads DSGVTQTPKHLITATGQRVTLRCSPRSGDLSVYWYQQSLDQGLQFLIQYYNGEERAKGNILERFSAQQFPDLHSELNLSSLELGDSALYFCASSVAAGGHEQYFGPGTRLTVT.

The chain couples TRBV6-1 to TRBJ1-5; D gene unclear. V lost 2 bases and J lost 0, with 14 bases in between. Per germline, CDR1 MNHNS and CDR2 SASEGT. There are 17 residues in the CDR3. CDR3 in DNA: TGTGCCAGCAGTGAACTGGGATATGGTTATAGCAATCAGCCCCAGCATTTT. This translates into CASSELGYGYSNQPQHF.

This sequence joins TRBV7-2 and TRBJ2-1; tentatively, D is TRBD2 (5 bases). The germline V gene encodes CDR1 SGHTA and CDR2 FQGNSA. CDR3 length: 14 amino acids. V dropped 1 base and J dropped 9 bases, with 13 bases sitting between them. CDR3 residues: CASSLGRNAIEQFF. The CDR3 region has the DNA TGTGCCAGCAGCTTAGGGAGGAACGCCATTGAGCAGTTCTTC.

This chain joins TRBV10-3 and TRBJ2-1, with 9 bases identical to TRBD2. Trimming at V came to 8 bases and at J to 4 bases, leaving 6 bases not matched to a gene. The length of the CDR3 is 14 residues. Germline values: CDR1 ENHRY, CDR2 SYGVKD. In nucleotides, the CDR3 is TGTGCCATCTCGGCGGGAGGGCGTTACAATGAGCAGTTCTTC. Protein sequence: CAISAGGRYNEQFF.

The chain combines TRBV4-1 with TRBJ2-3; 11 bases match TRBD2. V gave up 2 bases and J gave up 0 bases; unmatched junction bases: 7. Germline loops: CDR1 MGHRA, CDR2 YSYEKL. The CDR3 sequence is 18 residues long. The CDR3 reads CASSQTSGSPASTDTQYF. CDR3 DNA sequence: TGCGCCAGCAGCCAAACTAGCGGGAGCCCTGCTAGCACAGATACGCAGTATTTT.

V usage is TRBV2 and J usage is TRBJ2-3; TRBD1 matches 8 bases. CDR3 length: 14 residues. V dropped 8 bases and J dropped 4; count of bases not matched to a gene: 8. Germline V gene data show CDR1 as SNHLY and CDR2 as FYNNEI. The CDR3 loop is CASLDRGSADTQYF. Here the CDR3 DNA reads TGTGCCAGCTTAGACAGGGGCTCAGCAGATACGCAGTATTTT.

The V gene is TRBV6-1, the J gene TRBJ2-7, with 9 bases fitting TRBD1. Germline CDR1 and CDR2: MNHNS and SASEGT. The CDR3 is 16 amino acids. V shed 4 bases, J shed 2 bases, and the junction held 9 bases outside the gene matches. The CDR3 nucleotides read TGTGCCAGCAGTGCCGACCGGGACAGGGCTACCTACGAGCAGTACTTC. This translates into CASSADRDRATYEQYF.

The chain couples TRBV6-6 to TRBJ1-2; D unresolved. The CDR3 loop spans 13 amino acids. The germline CDR1 and CDR2 sequences are MNHNY and SVGAGI (reference sequence). Between the trimmed V and J ends, which lost 0 bases and 4 bases, there was a span of 6 bases. The CDR3 region has the DNA TGTGCCAGCAGTTACTCGAGTCGCTATGGCTACACCTTC. Residues: CASSYSSRYGYTF.

The chain recombines TRBV10-3 with TRBJ1-5, with 7 positions matching TRBD1. Germline V gene data show CDR1 as ENHRY and CDR2 as SYGVKD. V dropped 10 bases and J dropped 5; count of bases not matched to a gene: 8. The CDR3 loop spans 13 amino acids. CDR3 DNA: TGTGCCACCTCCGGGACAGAGGATCAGCCCCAGCATTTT. This gives the protein CATSGTEDQPQHF.

This rearrangement joins TRBV2 to TRBJ2-4; the D is unclear. Looked up from germline, CDR1 is SNHLY and CDR2 is FYNNEI. V was cut by 6 bases and J by 2 bases, with 11 bases left in between. The length of the CDR3 is 14 residues. This CDR3 is CASRTGLSKNIQYF. DNA for the CDR3: TGTGCCAGCAGGACGGGTCTATCCAAAAACATTCAGTACTTC.

The chain has TRBV4-3 and TRBJ1-5; D remains ambiguous. CDR1 is LGHNA and CDR2 is YSLEER in the germline V gene. The CDR3 covers 14 residues. Between the trimmed V and J ends, which lost 0 bases and 6 bases, there was a span of 9 bases. This CDR3 reads CASSQDLKLQPQHF. The CDR3 DNA follows: TGCGCCAGCAGCCAAGATTTGAAGCTTCAGCCCCAGCATTTT.